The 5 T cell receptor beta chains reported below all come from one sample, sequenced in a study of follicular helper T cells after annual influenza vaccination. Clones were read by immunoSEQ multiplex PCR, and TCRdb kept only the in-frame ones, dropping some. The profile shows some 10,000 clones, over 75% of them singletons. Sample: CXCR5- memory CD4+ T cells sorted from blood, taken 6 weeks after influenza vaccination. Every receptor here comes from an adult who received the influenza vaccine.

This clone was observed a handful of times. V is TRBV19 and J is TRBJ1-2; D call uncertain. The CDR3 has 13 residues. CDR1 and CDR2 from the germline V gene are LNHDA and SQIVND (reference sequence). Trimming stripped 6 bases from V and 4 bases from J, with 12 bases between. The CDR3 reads CASSYSASYGYTF. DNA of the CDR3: TGTGCCAGTAGCTACTCCGCGTCCTATGGCTACACCTTC. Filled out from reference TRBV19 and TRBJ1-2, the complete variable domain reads DGGITQSPKYLFRKEGQNVTLSCEQNLNHDAMYWYRQDPGQGLRLIYYSQIVNDFQKGDIAEGYSVSREKKESFPLTVTSAQKNPTAFYLCASSYSASYGYTFGSGTRLTVV.

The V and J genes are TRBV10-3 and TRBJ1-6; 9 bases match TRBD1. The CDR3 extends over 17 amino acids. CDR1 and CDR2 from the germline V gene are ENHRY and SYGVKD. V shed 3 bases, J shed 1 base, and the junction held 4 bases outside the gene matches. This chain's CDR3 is CAISDPDRGSYNSPLHF. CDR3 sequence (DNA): TGTGCCATCAGTGACCCGGACAGGGGATCCTATAATTCACCCCTCCACTTT.

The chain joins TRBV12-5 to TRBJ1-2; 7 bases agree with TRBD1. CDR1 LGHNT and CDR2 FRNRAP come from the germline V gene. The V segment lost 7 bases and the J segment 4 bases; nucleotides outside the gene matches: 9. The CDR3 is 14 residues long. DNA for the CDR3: TGTGCTAGTGCCCCGGACAGGTGGGGCTATGGCTACACCTTC. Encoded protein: CASAPDRWGYGYTF.

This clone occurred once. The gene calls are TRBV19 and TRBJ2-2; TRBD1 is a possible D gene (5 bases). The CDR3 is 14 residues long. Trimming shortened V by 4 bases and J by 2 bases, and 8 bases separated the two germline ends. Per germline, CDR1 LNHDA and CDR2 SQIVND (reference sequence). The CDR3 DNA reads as TGTGCCAGTAGTAACCAGGGAAACACCGGGGAGCTGTTTTTT. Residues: CASSNQGNTGELFF.

This CDR3 is CASSLASGSYNEQFF. CDR3 DNA sequence: TGCGCCAGCAGCTTGGCGTCAGGCTCCTACAATGAGCAGTTCTTC. The V call is TRBV5-1, the J call TRBJ2-1; no clear D gene. The germline V gene encodes CDR1 SGHRS and CDR2 YFSETQ. The V and J ends lost 0 bases and 0 bases respectively, with 7 bases between them. The CDR3 has 15 amino acids.